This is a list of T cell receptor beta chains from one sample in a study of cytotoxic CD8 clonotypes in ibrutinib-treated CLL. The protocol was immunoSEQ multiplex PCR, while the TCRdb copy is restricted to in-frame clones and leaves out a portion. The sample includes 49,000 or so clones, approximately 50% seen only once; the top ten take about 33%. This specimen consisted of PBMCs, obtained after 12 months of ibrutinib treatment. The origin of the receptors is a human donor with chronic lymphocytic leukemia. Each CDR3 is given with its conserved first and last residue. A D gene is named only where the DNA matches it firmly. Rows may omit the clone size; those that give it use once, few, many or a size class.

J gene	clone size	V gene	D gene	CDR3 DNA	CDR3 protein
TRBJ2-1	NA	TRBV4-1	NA	TGCGCCAGCAGCCAAGTCGATATGGGACTCTCCTACAATGAGCAGTTCTTC	CASSQVDMGLSYNEQFF
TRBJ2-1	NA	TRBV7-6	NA	TGTGCCAGCAGCTTAGCACTTCCACCGATTGAGCAGTTCTTC	CASSLALPPIEQFF
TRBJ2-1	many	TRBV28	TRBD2	TGTGCCAGCGCCGGGACTAGCGGGATATCCGAGCAGTTCTTC	CASAGTSGISEQFF
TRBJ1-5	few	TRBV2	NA	TGTGCCAGCAGACTCAATCAGCCCCAGCATTTT	CASRLNQPQHF
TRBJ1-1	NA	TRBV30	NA	TGTGCCTCCATCGTCGCAGTGAACGGGGTTGAAGCTTTCTTT	CASIVAVNGVEAFF
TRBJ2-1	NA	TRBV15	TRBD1	TGTGCCACCAGCAGAGCGGGGACAGGGGGTCACAATGAGCAGTTCTTC	CATSRAGTGGHNEQFF
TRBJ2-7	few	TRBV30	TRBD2	TGTGCCTGGAGCGGGGGTAGCGGGATCCGCTACGAGCAGTACTTC	CAWSGGSGIRYEQYF
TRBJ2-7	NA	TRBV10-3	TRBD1	TGTGCCATCAGCCTCATAGAGGGGGGACAGGGGGTTCTGAACGAGCAGTACTTC	CAISLIEGGQGVLNEQYF
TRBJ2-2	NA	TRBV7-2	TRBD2	TGTGCCAGCAGCCCCCTAGCGGGGAAGTCCACCGGGGAGCTGTTTTTT	CASSPLAGKSTGELFF
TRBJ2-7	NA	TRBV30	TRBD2	TGTGCCAGCCAGCTTTTGGGACTAGCGGGAGTCGAGCAGTACTTC	CASQLLGLAGVEQYF
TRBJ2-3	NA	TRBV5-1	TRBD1	TGCGCCAGTTCCCGACAGGGGGCTGAGGATACGCAGTATTTT	CASSRQGAEDTQYF
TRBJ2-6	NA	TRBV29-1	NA	TGCAGCGTAGAGCTCTCTGGGGCCAACGTCCTGACTTTC	CSVELSGANVLTF
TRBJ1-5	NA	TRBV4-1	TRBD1	TGCGCCAGCAGCCAAGACAGGGGGCAGCCCCAGCATTTT	CASSQDRGQPQHF
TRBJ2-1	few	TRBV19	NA	TGTGCCAGTAGTATCGGGGCGGGCCTTTCCTACAATGAGCAGTTCTTC	CASSIGAGLSYNEQFF
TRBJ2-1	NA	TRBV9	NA	TGTGCCAGCAGCCCACTAGGGGTTAACTACAATGAGCAGTTCTTC	CASSPLGVNYNEQFF
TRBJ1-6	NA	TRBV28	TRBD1	TGTGCCAGCAGCCCGACAGGGTCAGATAATTCACCCCTCCACTTT	CASSPTGSDNSPLHF
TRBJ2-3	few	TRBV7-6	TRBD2	TGTGCCAGCAGCCCTTTTAGCGGGAGGGAGCAGTATTTT	CASSPFSGREQYF
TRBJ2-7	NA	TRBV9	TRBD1	TGTGCCAGCAGCCCTCCGACAGGGGCCTACGAGCAGTACTTC	CASSPPTGAYEQYF
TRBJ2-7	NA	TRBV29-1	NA	TGCAGCGGGTCGCTTATGGGAGGCGAGCAGTACTTC	CSGSLMGGEQYF
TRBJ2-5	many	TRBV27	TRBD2	TGTGCCAGCAGAGGACTAGCGGGTAAAGAGACCCAGTACTTC	CASRGLAGKETQYF
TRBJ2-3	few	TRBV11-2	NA	TGTGCCAGCAGCTTAGACAGAACAGATACGCAGTATTTT	CASSLDRTDTQYF
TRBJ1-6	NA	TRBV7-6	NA	TGTGCCAGCAGCTCAGGACAGAATTCACCCCTCCACTTT	CASSSGQNSPLHF
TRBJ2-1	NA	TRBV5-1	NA	TGCGCCAGCAGCTTGGCCGTGCGCGATGAGCAGTTCTTC	CASSLAVRDEQFF
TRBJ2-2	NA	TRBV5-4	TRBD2	TGTGCCAGCAGCCCCCTTAGGAGCGGGAGGTCAACCGGGGAGCTGTTTTTT	CASSPLRSGRSTGELFF
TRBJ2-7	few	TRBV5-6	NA	TGTGCCAGCAGCTTGATCGGTTCCTACGAGCAGTACTTC	CASSLIGSYEQYF
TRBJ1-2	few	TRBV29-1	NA	TGCATCTCCACGGGGATGGATGGCTACACCTTC	CISTGMDGYTF
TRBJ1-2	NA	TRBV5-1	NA	TGCGCCAGCAGCTTGGGCCACCTCTATGGCTACACCTTC	CASSLGHLYGYTF
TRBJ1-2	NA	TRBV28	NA	TGTGCCAGCAGTCCCCTGGTCCCAGGGGCTGGCTATGGCTACACCTTC	CASSPLVPGAGYGYTF
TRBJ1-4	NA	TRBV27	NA	TGTGCCAGCAGCCGACGGGGCCCTAATGAAAAACTGTTTTTT	CASSRRGPNEKLFF
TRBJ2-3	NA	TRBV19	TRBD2	TGTGCCAGTAGCCGGATGGGGGGTGGCGGGAGCTACACAGATACGCAGTATTTT	CASSRMGGGGSYTDTQYF
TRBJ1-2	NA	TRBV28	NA	TGTGCCAGCACCCAGGGGAACTATGGCTACACCTTC	CASTQGNYGYTF
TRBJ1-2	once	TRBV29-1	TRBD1	TGCAGCGTTGGTGGCACAGGGGACTATGGCTACACCTTC	CSVGGTGDYGYTF
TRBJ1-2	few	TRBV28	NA	TGTGCCAGCAGTTTAAAGTCGGCAGGGTACTATGGCTACACCTTC	CASSLKSAGYYGYTF
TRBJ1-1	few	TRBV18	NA	TGTGCCAGCTCACCACGAGCGCAGAACACTGAAGCTTTCTTT	CASSPRAQNTEAFF
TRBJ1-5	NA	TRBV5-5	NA	TGTGCCAGCAGCTTGGCCCCACAAACCAATCAGCCCCAGCATTTT	CASSLAPQTNQPQHF
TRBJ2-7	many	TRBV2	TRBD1	TGTGCCAGCAGCCGGACAGGGAGCGCAAGGGAGCAGTACTTC	CASSRTGSAREQYF
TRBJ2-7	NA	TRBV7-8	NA	TGTGCCAGCAGAGACGGACTGTCCTACGAGCAGTACTTC	CASRDGLSYEQYF